Shown below are 25 T cell receptor beta chains from a single sample sequenced in a study of cytomegalovirus exposure and HLA in healthy donors. A multiplex PCR was run with 60 Vbeta primers and 13 Jbeta primers. Here immunoSEQ multiplex PCR was the method, and the copy in TCRdb shows in-frame clones only, minus some. This table holds some 91,000 clones, under 80% found once. The source material was PBMCs. These TCRs come from a man aged 35-49 years in good health and CMV-seropositive.

A word on this clone: One end of the junction varies from germline; a read error may be responsible. The rearrangement links TRBV7-7 to TRBJ1-1; the match to TRBD1 covers 8 bases. CDR1 and CDR2 from the germline V gene are SSHAT and FNYEAQ (reference sequence). The CDR3 spans 13 residues. CDR3 residues: CASSADRGTEAFF. The CDR3 region has the DNA TGTGCTAGCAGCGCCGACAGGGGCACTGAAGCTTTCTTT.

The V and J genes are TRBV7-9 and TRBJ2-3, with TRBD2 as a possible D gene (5 bases). Germline lookup yields CDR1 SEHNR and CDR2 FQNEAQ (reference sequence). This CDR3 has 14 amino acids. The germline V and J ends were trimmed by 1 base and 5 bases, with 10 bases remaining between them. Written as DNA, the CDR3 is TGTGCCAGCAGCTTAGAAGGAGGTATAGATACGCAGTATTTT. Residues: CASSLEGGIDTQYF. Combining the CDR3 with reference TRBV7-9 and TRBJ2-3 gives the whole variable domain DTGVSQNPRHKITKRGQNVTFRCDPISEHNRLYWYRQTLGQGPEFLTYFQNEAQLEKSRLLSDRFSAERPKGSFSTLEIQRTEQGDSAMYLCASSLEGGIDTQYFGPGTRLTVL.

V usage is TRBV5-5 and J usage is TRBJ2-1; possible D gene TRBD2, 6 bases. V lost 1 base, J lost 9 bases, and 14 bases lay in between. Germline V CDR1 and CDR2: SGHKS, YYEKEE (reference sequence). This CDR3 region has 14 residues. CDR3 DNA sequence: TGTGCCAGCAGCTTGACTAGCCGGGAGACTGAGCAGTTCTTC. This translates into CASSLTSRETEQFF. Supplemented by reference TRBV5-5 and TRBJ2-1, the full variable domain reads DAGVTQSPTHLIKTRGQQVTLRCSPISGHKSVSWYQQVLGQGPQFIFQYYEKEERGRGNFPDRFSARQFPNYSSELNVNALLLGDSALYLCASSLTSRETEQFFGPGTRLTVL.

The table lists this clone with a count of one. CDR3 sequence reads: CASSFGALWRDYNEQFF. The CDR3 nucleotides read TGTGCCAGCAGCTTCGGTGCTCTATGGCGGGACTACAATGAGCAGTTCTTC. The chain employs TRBV7-9 and TRBJ2-1; possible D gene TRBD2, 6 bases. The CDR3 totals 17 residues. Trimming took 3 bases from V and 3 from J, leaving 18 bases between them. Germline V gives CDR1 SEHNR, CDR2 FQNEAQ (reference sequence). Looking up the rest from reference TRBV7-9 and TRBJ2-1 gives the full variable domain: DTGVSQNPRHKITKRGQNVTFRCDPISEHNRLYWYRQTLGQGPEFLTYFQNEAQLEKSRLLSDRFSAERPKGSFSTLEIQRTEQGDSAMYLCASSFGALWRDYNEQFFGPGTRLTVL.

V and J are TRBV6-5 and TRBJ1-1; D gene unclear. CDR1 MNHEY and CDR2 SVGAGI come from the germline V gene. Trimming shortened V by 6 bases and J by 1 base, and 12 bases separated the two germline ends. This CDR3 is built from 14 residues. CDR3: CASSRSGANTEAFF. The CDR3 DNA reads as TGTGCCAGCAGCCGTTCAGGCGCGAACACTGAAGCTTTCTTT.

Written as DNA, the CDR3 is TGTGCCAGCAGTGACCCTTGGACTAGCGGAAGTTACAATGAGCAGTTCTTC. It encodes CASSDPWTSGSYNEQFF. J is TRBJ2-1 and V is TRBV2; 10 bases agree with TRBD2. With V trimmed by 3 bases and J by 4 bases, 9 bases remained unmatched. The CDR3 is made up of 17 amino acids. Germline values: CDR1 SNHLY, CDR2 FYNNEI.

The chain carries TRBV5-8 and TRBJ1-2; no clear D. V was shortened by 0 bases and J by 6 bases, with 15 bases between the two germline ends. CDR1 is SGHTS, CDR2 YDEGEE, per germline. CDR3 length: 15 residues. The CDR3 DNA reads as TGTGCCAGCAGCTTGGCGACTATCGTAGTGGATGGCTACACCTTC. It translates to CASSLATIVVDGYTF.

This clone was picked up one time. V and J are TRBV18 and TRBJ2-7; D gene uncertain. V lost 2 bases to trimming and J lost 0 bases, with 8 bases between them. Per germline, CDR1 KGHSH and CDR2 LQKENI. This CDR3 region has 14 residues. The CDR3 DNA sequence: TGTGCCAGCTCACCAATACGGAGCTCCTACGAGCAGTACTTC. Translated: CASSPIRSSYEQYF.

The chain is built from TRBV4-3 and TRBJ1-2; TRBD1 matches 7 bases. Unmatched junction bases numbered 8, after V lost 4 bases and J lost 6 bases. Germline V gene data show CDR1 as LGHNA and CDR2 as YSLEER. This CDR3 is 14 amino acids long. CDR3 sequence (DNA): TGCGCCAGCAGCCGAGTAACAGGGGTACATGGCTACACCTTC. It yields the protein CASSRVTGVHGYTF.

The rearrangement joins TRBV7-8 to TRBJ2-7, with D tentatively TRBD2 (5 bases). Germline V gives CDR1 SGHVS, CDR2 FQNEAQ. V gave up 1 base and J gave up 6 bases, with 10 bases separating them. The CDR3 covers 13 residues. CDR3 bases: TGTGCCAGCAGCTTAGATCCGGGAAGCGAGCAGTACTTC. It encodes CASSLDPGSEQYF.

The CDR3 DNA sequence: TGCGCCAGCAGCTCTACTAGCTACCAAGAGACCCAGTACTTC. Translation gives CASSSTSYQETQYF. This chain uses TRBV5-1 with TRBJ2-5; D is possibly TRBD2 (6 bases). The CDR3 totals 14 residues. Trimming pared 3 bases from V and 0 bases from J, leaving 9 bases between. Looked up from germline, CDR1 is SGHRS and CDR2 is YFSETQ.

A few counts support this clone. The rearrangement links TRBV5-5 to TRBJ2-7; no reliable D call. The V and J ends lost 1 base and 5 bases respectively, with 13 bases between them. The CDR3 totals 14 residues. Looked up from germline, CDR1 is SGHKS and CDR2 is YYEKEE (reference sequence). The chain's CDR3 is CASSLRPGLDEQYF. DNA of the CDR3: TGTGCCAGCAGCTTGCGGCCGGGTTTGGACGAGCAGTACTTC.

This clone was found once. The chain carries TRBV9 and TRBJ2-7; 9 positions match TRBD1. Germline assignment: CDR1 SGDLS and CDR2 YYNGEE. V lost 0 bases to trimming and J lost 5 bases; unmatched junction nucleotides: 6. CDR3 length equals 15 residues. The CDR3 nucleotides read TGTGCCAGCAGCGTAGAAGACAGGGGGATCGACGAGCAGTACTTC. Protein product: CASSVEDRGIDEQYF.

This rearrangement joins TRBV6-1 to TRBJ2-1; TRBD2 matches 10 bases. The V gene end was trimmed by 6 bases and the J gene end by 10 bases; junction bases not matched to a gene: 12. Germline V lookup: CDR1 MNHNS, CDR2 SASEGT. This CDR3 spans 15 amino acids. The CDR3: CASRGLAGERREQFF. CDR3 DNA: TGTGCCAGCAGAGGCCTAGCGGGAGAAAGGCGGGAGCAGTTCTTC.

The chain carries TRBV7-3 and TRBJ2-2; a possible D gene is TRBD2 (5 bases). V dropped 5 bases and J dropped 0 bases, with 10 bases sitting between them. This CDR3 has 15 amino acids. Germline values: CDR1 SGHTA, CDR2 FQGTGA. The CDR3 loop reads CASSTRRANTGELFF. CDR3 sequence (DNA): TGTGCCAGCAGCACACGGCGGGCGAACACCGGGGAGCTGTTTTTT.

The gene calls are TRBV28 and TRBJ1-1, with a tentative D call TRBD1 (5 bases). Trimming removed 6 bases from V and 3 bases from J, with 17 bases in between. The CDR3 length is 15 residues. Germline V gene data show CDR1 as MDHEN and CDR2 as SYDVKM. CDR3 loop: CASSSGGEGYTEAFF. The CDR3 DNA sequence: TGTGCCAGCAGCTCGGGGGGGGAGGGGTACACTGAAGCTTTCTTT.

The genes are TRBV18 and TRBJ1-1; D may be TRBD1 (6 bases). The germline gives CDR1 KGHSH, CDR2 LQKENI. This CDR3 contains 12 residues. Trimming removed 6 bases at V and 7 bases at J, with 12 bases between. DNA of the CDR3: TGTGCCAGCTCGGCAGGGGCGGTTGAAGCTTTCTTT. It codes for CASSAGAVEAFF.

The chain combines TRBV19 with TRBJ1-1; no definite D call. Germline V CDR1 and CDR2: LNHDA, SQIVND (reference sequence). Trimming removed 5 bases at V and 4 bases at J, with 11 bases between. This CDR3 has 13 amino acids. Here the CDR3 reads CASSSSGSTEAFF. CDR3 DNA sequence: TGTGCCAGTAGTTCCTCAGGCAGCACTGAAGCTTTCTTT.

The chain combines TRBV4-1 with TRBJ1-2; D is ambiguous. V was pared by 4 bases and J by 0 bases, with 9 bases between. The length of the CDR3 is 14 residues. Germline V gene data show CDR1 as MGHRA and CDR2 as YSYEKL. The CDR3 here is CASSPGRANYGYTF. The CDR3 nucleotides are TGCGCCAGCAGCCCCGGGAGGGCTAACTATGGCTACACCTTC.

This clone has just a few counts. The chain links TRBV25-1 to TRBJ2-2, with a tentative D call TRBD1 (6 bases). Germline V gives CDR1 MGHDK, CDR2 SYGVNS. CDR3 length equals 15 residues. V gave up 1 base and J gave up 6 bases, with 12 bases separating them. The CDR3 here is CASSEFPSGAGELFF. The CDR3 DNA reads TGTGCCAGCAGTGAATTCCCATCAGGGGCCGGGGAGCTGTTTTTT.

This clone was observed a single time. V usage is TRBV11-3 and J usage is TRBJ2-2, with 12 nucleotides matching TRBD2. Per the germline V gene, CDR1 is SGHNT and CDR2 is YENEEA. This CDR3 has 16 residues. After removal of 5 bases from V and 6 bases from J, the junction contained 7 bases not matched to a gene. CDR3 amino acids: CASSPAGLAGSGELFF. As DNA, the CDR3 is TGTGCCAGCAGCCCAGCGGGACTAGCGGGTTCCGGGGAGCTGTTTTTT.

The rearrangement uses TRBV7-9 and TRBJ2-1; 8 positions agree with TRBD2. In germline, CDR1 is SEHNR, CDR2 FQNEAQ (reference sequence). The CDR3 consists of 11 residues. V shed 8 bases and J 6 bases; nucleotides not matched to a gene: 0. As DNA, the CDR3 is TGTGCCAGCGGGACTAGCAATGAGCAGTTCTTC. Its translation is CASGTSNEQFF.

J is TRBJ1-2 and V is TRBV7-2; TRBD1 matches 9 bases. The ends lost 4 bases at V and 3 bases at J; junction bases unmatched: 0. Looked up from germline, CDR1 is SGHTA and CDR2 is FQGNSA. The CDR3 runs to 13 residues. CDR3 nucleotide sequence: TGTGCCAGCAGCTGGGACAGGGACTATGGCTACACCTTC. Its translation is CASSWDRDYGYTF.

The chain recombines TRBV27 with TRBJ2-7; 8 nucleotides agree with TRBD1. This CDR3 is 14 amino acids long. Germline values: CDR1 MNHEY, CDR2 SMNVEV (reference sequence). J was trimmed by 2 bases and V by 6 bases; bases with no gene match: 6. The CDR3 nucleotides read TGTGCCAGCAGCTTCCAGGGGGCCACCTACGAGCAGTACTTC. Translation gives CASSFQGATYEQYF.

The chain has TRBV19 and TRBJ1-2; a possible D gene is TRBD1 (5 bases). V lost 2 bases and J lost 14, with 18 bases in between. Germline assignment: CDR1 LNHDA and CDR2 SQIVND (reference sequence). The CDR3 loop spans 13 amino acids. CDR3 loop: CASSISQAGGGTF. The CDR3 nucleotides are TGTGCCAGTAGTATATCACAGGCTGGTGGTGGAACCTTC.